The rows below give T cell receptor beta chains drawn from one sample of a study of cytotoxic CD8 clonotypes in ibrutinib-treated CLL. Sequencing used immunoSEQ multiplex PCR; TCRdb keeps in-frame clones, though not all of them. The sample carries 270,000 or so clones, roughly three quarters recorded once. Sample: PBMCs, taken at disease progression, from a patient treated with ibrutinib. The receptor source for this set is a human donor with chronic lymphocytic leukemia. Each CDR3 is given with its conserved first and last residue. D genes are given only for firm matches. Expanded clones are given a class, and other clones once, few, many or no size at all.

D gene	V gene	J gene	clone size	CDR3 DNA	CDR3 protein
.	TRBV5-6	TRBJ2-3	.	TGTGCCAGCAGCAGGGGGACGGACAGACGGAAGGATACGCAGTATTTT	CASSRGTDRRKDTQYF
.	TRBV7-6	TRBJ2-2	once	TGTGCCAGCAGCTTAGAAGGGTCAAGAACCGGGGAGCTGTTTTTT	CASSLEGSRTGELFF
.	TRBV25-1	TRBJ1-6	.	TGTGCCAGCAGGCTCGGGGGCCTCTCCTATAATTCACCCCTCCACTTT	CASRLGGLSYNSPLHF
.	TRBV7-2	TRBJ1-2	.	TGTGCCAGCAGCTTAGATCCCTCGGGGGTTAAACAATATGGCTACACCTTC	CASSLDPSGVKQYGYTF
TRBD1	TRBV9	TRBJ1-4	once	TGTGCCAGCAGCGTAGAGGACAGGGGATTTTTGGAAAAACTGTTTTTT	CASSVEDRGFLEKLFF
.	TRBV7-3	TRBJ2-2	.	TGTGTCAGCAGCCCCCAGGCCCCGGGCGGGGAGCTGTTTTTT	CVSSPQAPGGELFF
TRBD2	TRBV5-5	TRBJ2-7	.	TGTGCCAGCAGCTTGGGACTAGCGTGGGACTACGAGCAGTACTTC	CASSLGLAWDYEQYF
.	TRBV10-2	TRBJ1-5	.	TGCGCCAGCAGTGAGGTGGGGCAGCCCCAGCATTTT	CASSEVGQPQHF
.	TRBV25-1	TRBJ2-1	.	TGTGCCAGCACCGTTGCGGGCGAGCAGTTCTTC	CASTVAGEQFF
.	TRBV5-1	TRBJ1-3	once	TGCGCCAGCAGCTTGGAAGGGGTTTTCGTAGACACCATATATTTT	CASSLEGVFVDTIYF
.	TRBV10-1	TRBJ1-2	.	TGCGCCAGCAGTGAGGGGGCTAATTATGGCTACACCTTC	CASSEGANYGYTF